This T cell receptor beta chain is from a study of radiation and T cells in renal cell carcinoma. General study findings and limits: Dominant CDR3 motifs occupied more repertoire in irradiated than control tumors. Baseline intratumoral clonotype presence is unknown without pretreatment biopsies.

Treatment defined: 15 Gy SBRT to primary tumor, nephrectomy 4 weeks later. Nephrectomy followed 15 Gy stereotactic body radiation by 4 weeks. Turning to this clone: What it binds is not known.

Losses at the gene ends were 4 bases for V and 1 base for J; bases not matched to a gene: 3. Germline CDR1 is SNHLY and CDR2 is FYNNEI. The CDR3 has 15 amino acids. Sequenced by immunoSEQ multiplex PCR; TCRdb stores in-frame clones only, minus some. Among approximately 23,000 clones listed, 40% to 55% were seen once. This material consisted of tumor tissue, taken from a patient whose treatment included radiotherapy and nephrectomy. The sequence came from a woman between 50 and 59 years old with renal cell carcinoma. V is TRBV2 and J is TRBJ2-5; TRBD2 aligns across 10 bases. CDR3 sequence: CASSGGLATQETQYF. For the CDR3, the DNA is TGTGCCAGCAGTGGGGGACTAGCGACCCAAGAGACCCAGTACTTC. Using reference TRBV2 and TRBJ2-5 for the parts outside the CDR3, the full variable domain is EPEVTQTPSHQVTQMGQEVILRCVPISNHLYFYWYRQILGQKVEFLVSFYNNEISEKSEIFDDQFSVERPDGSNFTLKIRSTKLEDSAMYFCASSGGLATQETQYFGPGTRLLVL.